The clone carrying this TCR beta chain was counted only a few times. Its target is not known. The study reverse transcribed the entire isolated RNA, so it sequenced expressed TCRB transcripts. Using immunoSEQ multiplex PCR, the repertoire was profiled, and TCRdb retains in-frame clones only, with some absent. The sample carries 100,000 to 150,000 clones, over 15% recorded once. The source of the sample is a study of beta chain features in type 1 diabetes. Study results and limitations: In every one of the four CD4+ subsets, TCRB CDR3s were moderately but significantly shorter in Type 1 diabetes patients.

Germline loops: CDR1 SGHAT, CDR2 FQNNGV. J was trimmed by 2 bases and V by 4 bases; bases with no gene match: 3. This CDR3 has 14 amino acids. This sequence originates from a man aged 25 to 40 with type 1 diabetes. The chain links TRBV11-2 to TRBJ1-2; the match to TRBD1 covers 8 bases. The sample comprised central memory CD4+ T cells from blood. CDR3 amino acids: CASSSGQGNYGYTF. Here the CDR3 DNA reads TGTGCCAGCAGCTCCGGACAGGGAAACTATGGCTACACCTTC.